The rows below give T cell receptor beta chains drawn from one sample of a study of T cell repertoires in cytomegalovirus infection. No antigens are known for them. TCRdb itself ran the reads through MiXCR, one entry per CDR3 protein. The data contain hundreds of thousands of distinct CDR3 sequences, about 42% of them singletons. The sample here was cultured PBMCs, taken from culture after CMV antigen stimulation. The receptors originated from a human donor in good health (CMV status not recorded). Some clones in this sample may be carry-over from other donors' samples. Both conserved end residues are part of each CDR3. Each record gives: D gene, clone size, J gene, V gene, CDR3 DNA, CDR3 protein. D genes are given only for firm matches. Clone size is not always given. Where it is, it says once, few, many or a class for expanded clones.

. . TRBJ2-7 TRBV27 TGTGCCAGCAGTCCATACGGGGGCGCGTTGGAGCAGTACTTC CASSPYGGALEQYF
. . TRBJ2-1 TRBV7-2 TGTGCCAGCAGCCCGCGCCCCTTCCGTGCGACTGAGCAGTTCTTC CASSPRPFRATEQFF
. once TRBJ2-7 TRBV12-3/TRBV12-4 TGTGCCAGCAACCCACGAAGAGGTTTTAACGAGCAGTACTTC CASNPRRGFNEQYF
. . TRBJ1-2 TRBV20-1 TGCAGTGCTACGACCCTTATGAACTATGGCTACACCTTC CSATTLMNYGYTF
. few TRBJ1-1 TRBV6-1 TGTGCCAGCAAGGTCAGGGCGAACACTGAAGCTTTCTTT CASKVRANTEAFF
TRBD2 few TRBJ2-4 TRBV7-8 TGTGCCAGCAGCTTACTGGGCGGGAGTAGCAAAAACATTCAGTACTTC CASSLLGGSSKNIQYF
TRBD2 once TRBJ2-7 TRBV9 TGTGCCAGCAGCCCAGTAGCGGGAGCCTATTCAATTTACGAGCAGTACTTC CASSPVAGAYSIYEQYF
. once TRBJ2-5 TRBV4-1 TGCGCCAGCAGCCAAGATTTCGGTCCAGGGAGGGAGACCCAGTACTTC CASSQDFGPGRETQYF
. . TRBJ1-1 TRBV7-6 TGTGCCAGCAGCTTAACGGACGGGGGAAACACTGAAGCTTTCTTT CASSLTDGGNTEAFF
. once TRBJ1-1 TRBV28 TGTGCCAGCAGTTTATTAATCGGGAAGCCGAACACTGAAGCTTTCTTT CASSLLIGKPNTEAFF
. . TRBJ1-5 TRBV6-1 TGTGCCAGCGTTATCACCCTTAGCGGCAATCAGCCCCAGCATTTT CASVITLSGNQPQHF
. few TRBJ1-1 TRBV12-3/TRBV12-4 TGTGCCAGCAGGGGACTCCGGAACACTGAAGCTTTCTTT CASRGLRNTEAFF
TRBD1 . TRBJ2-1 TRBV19 TGTGCCAGTAGTAGAGGGACAGGGAATGAGCAGTTCTTC CASSRGTGNEQFF
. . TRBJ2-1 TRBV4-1 TGTGCCAGCAGCCAGATCTTCGCCGACAATGAGCAGTTCTTC CASSQIFADNEQFF
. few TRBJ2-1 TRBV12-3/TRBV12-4 TGTGCCAGCAGTTTGGGGGGCTCCGTTTACAATGAGCAGTTCTTC CASSLGGSVYNEQFF
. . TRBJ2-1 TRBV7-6 TGTGCCAGCAGCTTAGCGCCTCCCGGAGCCTACAATGAGCAGTTCTTC CASSLAPPGAYNEQFF
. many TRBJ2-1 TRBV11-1 TGTGCCAGCAGCTTAAGGGACTCGCCCTACAATGAGCAGTTCTTC CASSLRDSPYNEQFF
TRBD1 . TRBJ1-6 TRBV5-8 TGTGCCAGCAGCTTCACAGGGGGCGGTAATTCACCCCTCCACTTT CASSFTGGGNSPLHF
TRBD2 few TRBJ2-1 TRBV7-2 TGTGCCAGCAGCTTAGATGGGACTAGCGGGGGGTATGAGCAGTTCTTC CASSLDGTSGGYEQFF
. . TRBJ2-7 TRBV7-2 TGTGCCAGCAGCTTATTTATGGACTCCTACGAGCAGTACTTC CASSLFMDSYEQYF
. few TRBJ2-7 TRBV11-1 TGTGCCAGCAGCTTAGGAGGTCTACCTGCTCCCTACGAGCAGTACTTC CASSLGGLPAPYEQYF
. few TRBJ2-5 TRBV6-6 TGTGCCAGCAGTCAGACGGGGGAAGAGACCCAGTACTTC CASSQTGEETQYF
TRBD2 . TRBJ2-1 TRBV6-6 TGTGCCAGCAGCCGGACTAGCGGGGGACACTCCTACAATGAGCAGTTCTTC CASSRTSGGHSYNEQFF
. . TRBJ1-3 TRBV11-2 TGTGCCAGCAGCTCGCGGGGCACCAGACCAATTGGAAACACCATATATTTT CASSSRGTRPIGNTIYF
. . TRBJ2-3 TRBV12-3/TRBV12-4 TGTGCCAGCAGTCATCCAACAGTCTCCCGGACAGATACGCAGTATTTT CASSHPTVSRTDTQYF
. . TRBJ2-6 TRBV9 TGTGCCAGCAGCGTAGTTGGGGGAGGAGCTGGGGCCAACGTCCTGACTTTC CASSVVGGGAGANVLTF
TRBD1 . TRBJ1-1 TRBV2 TGTGCCAGCAGAAACAGGGGGCTAAACACTGAAGCTTTCTTT CASRNRGLNTEAFF
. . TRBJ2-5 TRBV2 TGTGCCAGCAGTGCAGCCCCCGGGACCCAGTACTTC CASSAAPGTQYF
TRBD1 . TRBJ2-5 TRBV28 TGTGCCAGCAGTTTCCGTTTCCGGGACAGGGGGCCGAAGACCCAGTACTTC CASSFRFRDRGPKTQYF
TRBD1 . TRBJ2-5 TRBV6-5 TGTGCCAGCAGGCGCTACAGGGGACCCTTGGGAGAGACCCAGTACTTC CASRRYRGPLGETQYF
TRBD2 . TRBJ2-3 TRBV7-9 TGTGCCAGCAGCCGGCAGCGGGACGGCAAGAGCACAGATACGCAGTATTTT CASSRQRDGKSTDTQYF
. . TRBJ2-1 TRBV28 TGTGCCAGCAGTTTACCAGGTCTAGACGGGTACAATGAGCAGTTCTTC CASSLPGLDGYNEQFF
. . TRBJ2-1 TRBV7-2 TGTGCCAGCAGCTACTATGGGACGGATTACAATGAGCAGTTCTTC CASSYYGTDYNEQFF
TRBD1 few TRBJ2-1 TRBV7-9 TGTGCCAGCACCGCGACCCGACAGGGGGCAGAGAAAAGGAATTACAATGAGCAGTTCTTC CASTATRQGAEKRNYNEQFF
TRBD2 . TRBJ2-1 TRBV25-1 TGTGCCAGCAGTGAATTGATTTTAGGCTCTGGACTAGCTTACAATGAGCAGTTCTTC CASSELILGSGLAYNEQFF
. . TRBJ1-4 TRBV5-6 TGTGCCTCGGGCAGAGGGTATGAAAAACTGTTTTTT CASGRGYEKLFF
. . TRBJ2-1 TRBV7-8 TGTGCCAGCAGGGGTCGGGAGTACCCCTACAATGAGCAGTTCTTC CASRGREYPYNEQFF
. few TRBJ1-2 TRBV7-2 TGTGCCAGCAGGTCAGGGGATAACTATGGCTACACCTTC CASRSGDNYGYTF
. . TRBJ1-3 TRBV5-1 TGCGCCAGTTCCTCCTTGTCTGGGGGCTCTGGAAACACCATATATTTT CASSSLSGGSGNTIYF
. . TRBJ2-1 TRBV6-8 TGTGCCAGCAGACGAACGGGCAGGGACCCACCGTTCTTC CASRRTGRDPPFF
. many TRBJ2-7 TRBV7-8 TGTGCCAGCAGCTCCTCCCCGCCGGGCAGGGGACACGAGCAGTACTTC CASSSSPPGRGHEQYF
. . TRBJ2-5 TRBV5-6 TGTGCCAGCAGCTTTGCAGGGTCGGAGACCCAGTACTTC CASSFAGSETQYF
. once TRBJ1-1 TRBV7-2 TGTGCCAGCAGCGAGCGACCAGACAGGACCGTAGAAGCTTTCTTT CASSERPDRTVEAFF
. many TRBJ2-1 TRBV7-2 TGTGCCAGCAGCTCCTACGGGGGATACAATGAGCAGTTCTTC CASSSYGGYNEQFF
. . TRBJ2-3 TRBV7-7 TGTGCCAGCAGCTTAGACGGGGGCACAGATACGCAGTATTTT CASSLDGGTDTQYF
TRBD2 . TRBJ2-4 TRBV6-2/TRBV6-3 TGTGCCAGCAGGCCAAGTCTAGCGGGAGCCAAAAACATTCAGTACTTC CASRPSLAGAKNIQYF
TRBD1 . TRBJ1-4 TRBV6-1 TGTGCCAGCAGTGAAGATCCGGGACAGGGTCGTGAAAAACTGTTTTTT CASSEDPGQGREKLFF
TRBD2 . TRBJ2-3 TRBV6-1 TGTGCCAGCAGGAACGGACTAGGAGGAAGCACAGATACGCAGTATTTT CASRNGLGGSTDTQYF
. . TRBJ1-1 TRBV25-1 TGTGCCAGCAGTCCAACCTCGGGGGCGGGGGACACTGAAGCTTTCTTT CASSPTSGAGDTEAFF
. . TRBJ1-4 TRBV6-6 TGTGCCAGCAGAAGGGGCCCAGGGAGCAGCACTAATGAAAAACTGTTTTTT CASRRGPGSSTNEKLFF
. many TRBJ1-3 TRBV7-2 TGTGCCAGCAGCTTAGTAGGGACGTCGGTCGGAAACACCATATATTTT CASSLVGTSVGNTIYF
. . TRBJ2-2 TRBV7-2 TGTGCCAGCAGCCCCACGGACTTTACCACCGGGGAGCTGTTTTTT CASSPTDFTTGELFF
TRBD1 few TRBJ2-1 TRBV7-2 TGTGCCAGCAGTTCCGGGACAGGGGTCAATGAGCAGTTCTTC CASSSGTGVNEQFF
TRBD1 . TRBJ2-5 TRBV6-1 TGTGCCAGCAGGACCAGGGGGTTCCAAGAGACCCAGTACTTC CASRTRGFQETQYF
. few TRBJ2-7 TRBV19 TGTGCCAGTAGCAGCGGGGCCGCAGAGGGGGAGTACTTC CASSSGAAEGEYF
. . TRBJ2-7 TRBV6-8 TGTGCCAGCAGTTACGCATTTGTCAGGGGAGTAGAGAACGAGCAGTACTTC CASSYAFVRGVENEQYF
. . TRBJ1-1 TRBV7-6 TGTGCCAGCAGCTACTCCGGAGAGAATGAAGCTTTCTTT CASSYSGENEAFF